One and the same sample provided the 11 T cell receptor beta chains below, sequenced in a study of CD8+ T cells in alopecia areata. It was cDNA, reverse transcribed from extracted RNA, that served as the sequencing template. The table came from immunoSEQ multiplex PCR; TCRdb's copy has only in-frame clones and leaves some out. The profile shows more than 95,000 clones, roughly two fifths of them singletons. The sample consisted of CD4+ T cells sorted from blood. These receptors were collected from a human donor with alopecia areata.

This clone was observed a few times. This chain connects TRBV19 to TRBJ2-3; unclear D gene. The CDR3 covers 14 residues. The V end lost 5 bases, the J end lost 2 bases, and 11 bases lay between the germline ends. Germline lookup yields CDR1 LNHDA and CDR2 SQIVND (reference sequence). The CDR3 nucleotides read TGTGCCAGTAGTGTTGGGCCCTCCACAGATACGCAGTATTTT. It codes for CASSVGPSTDTQYF. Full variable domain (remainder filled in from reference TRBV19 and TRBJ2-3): DGGITQSPKYLFRKEGQNVTLSCEQNLNHDAMYWYRQDPGQGLRLIYYSQIVNDFQKGDIAEGYSVSREKKESFPLTVTSAQKNPTAFYLCASSVGPSTDTQYFGPGTRLTVL.

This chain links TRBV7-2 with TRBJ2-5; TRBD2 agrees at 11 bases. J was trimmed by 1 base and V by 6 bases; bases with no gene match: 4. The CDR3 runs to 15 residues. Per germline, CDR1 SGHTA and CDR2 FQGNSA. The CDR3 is CASSWGTSGQETQYF. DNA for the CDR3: TGTGCCAGCAGTTGGGGGACTAGCGGCCAAGAGACCCAGTACTTC.

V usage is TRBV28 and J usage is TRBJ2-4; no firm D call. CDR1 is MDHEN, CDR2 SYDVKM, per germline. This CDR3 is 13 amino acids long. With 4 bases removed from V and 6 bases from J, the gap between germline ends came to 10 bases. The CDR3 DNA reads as TGTGCCAGCAGTTCCGGGCTCGGAAACATTCAGTACTTC. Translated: CASSSGLGNIQYF.

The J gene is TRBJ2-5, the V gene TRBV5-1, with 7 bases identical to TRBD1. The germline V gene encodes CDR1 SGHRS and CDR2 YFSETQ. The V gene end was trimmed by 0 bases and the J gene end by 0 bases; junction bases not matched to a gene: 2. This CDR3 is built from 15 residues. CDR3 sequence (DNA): TGCGCCAGCAGCTTGGAACAGGGGTACCAAGAGACCCAGTACTTC. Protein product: CASSLEQGYQETQYF. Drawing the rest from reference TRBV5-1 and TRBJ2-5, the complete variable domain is KAGVTQTPRYLIKTRGQQVTLSCSPISGHRSVSWYQQTPGQGLQFLFEYFSETQRNKGNFPGRFSGRQFSNSRSEMNVSTLELGDSALYLCASSLEQGYQETQYFGPGTRLLVL.

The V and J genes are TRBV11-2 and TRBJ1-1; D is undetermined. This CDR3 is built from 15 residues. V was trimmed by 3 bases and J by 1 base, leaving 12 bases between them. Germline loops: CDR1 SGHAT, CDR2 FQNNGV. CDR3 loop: CASSLRGQWNTEAFF. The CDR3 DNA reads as TGTGCCAGCAGCTTGCGAGGGCAATGGAACACTGAAGCTTTCTTT.

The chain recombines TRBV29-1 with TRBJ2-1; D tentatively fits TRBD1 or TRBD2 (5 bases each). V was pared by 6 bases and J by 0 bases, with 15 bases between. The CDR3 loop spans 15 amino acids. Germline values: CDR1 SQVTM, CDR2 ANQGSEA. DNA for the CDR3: TGCAGCGTGACTATCACAGGATTCTCCTACAATGAGCAGTTCTTC. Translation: CSVTITGFSYNEQFF.

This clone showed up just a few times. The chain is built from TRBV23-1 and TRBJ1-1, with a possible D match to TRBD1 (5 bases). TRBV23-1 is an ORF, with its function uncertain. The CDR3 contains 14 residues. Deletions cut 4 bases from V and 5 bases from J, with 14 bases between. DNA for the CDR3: TGCGCCAGCAGTCGATATAGGGGTGGGACTGAAGCTTTCTTT. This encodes CASSRYRGGTEAFF.

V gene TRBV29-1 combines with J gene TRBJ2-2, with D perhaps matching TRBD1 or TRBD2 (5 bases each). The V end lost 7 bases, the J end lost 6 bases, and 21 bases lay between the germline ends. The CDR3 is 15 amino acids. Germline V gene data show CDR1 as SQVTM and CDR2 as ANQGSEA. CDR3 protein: CSGGITGSNAGELFF. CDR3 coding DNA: TGCAGCGGGGGGATAACGGGCTCCAACGCCGGGGAGCTGTTTTTT.

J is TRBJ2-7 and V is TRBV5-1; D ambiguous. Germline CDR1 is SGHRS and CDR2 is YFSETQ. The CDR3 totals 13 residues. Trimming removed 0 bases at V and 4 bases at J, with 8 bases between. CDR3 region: CASSLEASYEQYF. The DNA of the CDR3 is TGCGCCAGCAGCTTGGAAGCATCATACGAGCAGTACTTC.

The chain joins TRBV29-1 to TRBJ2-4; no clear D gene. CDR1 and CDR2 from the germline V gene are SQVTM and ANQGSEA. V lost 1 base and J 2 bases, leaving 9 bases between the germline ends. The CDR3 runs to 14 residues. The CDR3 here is CSVEGRGTKNIQYF. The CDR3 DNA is TGCAGCGTTGAAGGTCGTGGGACCAAAAACATTCAGTACTTC.

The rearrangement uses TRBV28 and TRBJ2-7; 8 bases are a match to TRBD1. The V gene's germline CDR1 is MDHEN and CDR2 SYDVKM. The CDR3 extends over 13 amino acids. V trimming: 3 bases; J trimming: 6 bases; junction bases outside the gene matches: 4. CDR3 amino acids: CASSLTGVGEQYF. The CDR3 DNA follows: TGTGCCAGCAGTTTGACAGGGGTCGGCGAGCAGTACTTC.